Following are 21 T cell receptor beta chains from one sample sequenced in a study of shared clonotypes between healthy human individuals. Profiling relied on immunoSEQ multiplex PCR, and the TCRdb table lists in-frame clones only, not all of them. This table holds just over 2,000,000 clones, approximately 95% found once. Sequencing was done on a sample of naive CD4+ T cells sorted from blood. The subset was: CD45RA+ positively selected. The source of these receptors is a man aged 18 to 29 in good health.

V and J are TRBV5-1 and TRBJ2-1; 8 bases map to TRBD1. There are 16 residues in the CDR3. J lost 2 bases, V lost 2 bases, and 6 bases had no gene match. CDR1 is SGHRS, CDR2 YFSETQ, per germline. This chain's CDR3 is CASSLAGGEPYNEQFF. CDR3 nucleotide sequence: TGCGCCAGCAGCTTAGCAGGGGGCGAACCCTACAATGAGCAGTTCTTC.

Note on this clone: This specimen includes other DNA sequences encoding the same CDR3. The chain links TRBV7-2 to TRBJ2-7, with a possible D match to TRBD1 (5 bases). Looked up from germline, CDR1 is SGHTA and CDR2 is FQGNSA. V gave up 4 bases and J gave up 0 bases, with 7 bases separating them. The CDR3 loop spans 13 amino acids. CDR3 nucleotides: TGTGCCAGCAGCTCGACAGCCTCCTACGAGCAGTACTTC. Residues: CASSSTASYEQYF.

The chain joins TRBV30 to TRBJ2-1; 10 nucleotides align to TRBD1. CDR3 length: 12 amino acids. V was clipped by 3 bases and J by 15 bases; unmatched bases: 8. Germline lookup yields CDR1 GTSNPN and CDR2 SVGIG (reference sequence). In nucleotides, the CDR3 is TGTGCCTGGAGGAAAAAGACAGGGGGCCGGTTCTTC. Translated: CAWRKKTGGRFF.

The chain carries TRBV18 and TRBJ1-2; D might be TRBD1 (5 bases). Trimming took 3 bases from V and 1 from J, leaving 9 bases between them. This CDR3 is 14 amino acids long. Germline V CDR1 and CDR2: KGHSH, LQKENI. The CDR3 here is CASSPGAGNYGYTF. The CDR3 DNA sequence: TGTGCCAGCTCACCTGGGGCCGGTAACTATGGCTACACCTTC.

The chain recombines TRBV30 with TRBJ1-6; D is uncertain. The CDR3 spans 9 residues. CDR1 and CDR2 (germline): GTSNPN, SVGIG (reference sequence). CDR3 sequence: CAQGSPLHF. DNA for the CDR3: TGTGCTCAAGGTTCACCCCTCCACTTT. The complete variable domain, with remaining parts taken from reference TRBV30 and TRBJ1-6, reads SQTIHQWPATLVQPVGSPLSLECTVEGTSNPNLYWYRQAAGRGLQLLFYSVGIGQISSEVPQNLSASRPQDRQFILSSKKLLLSDSGFYLCAQGSPLHFGNGTRLTVT.

V is TRBV30 and J is TRBJ2-6; D is uncertain. The germline V gene encodes CDR1 GTSNPN and CDR2 SVGIG (reference sequence). The ends were cut back, 8 bases at V and 0 bases at J, with 11 bases in the middle. The CDR3 sequence is 14 residues long. The CDR3 spells CATDQSSGANVLTF. DNA of the CDR3: TGTGCCACGGACCAAAGCTCTGGGGCCAACGTCCTGACTTTC.

The chain joins TRBV18 to TRBJ2-2, with D tentatively TRBD2 (6 bases). The CDR3 consists of 15 residues. Germline V gene sequence: CDR1 KGHSH, CDR2 LQKENI. V was trimmed by 2 bases and J by 2 bases, leaving 9 bases between them. In DNA, the CDR3 is TGTGCCAGCTCACCAGGGGGAGGAAACACCGGGGAGCTGTTTTTT. Translated: CASSPGGGNTGELFF.

This clone was observed a single time. J is TRBJ2-3 and V is TRBV18; TRBD2 matches 8 bases. The CDR3 runs 16 residues. The V gene end was trimmed by 3 bases and the J gene end by 2 bases; junction bases not matched to a gene: 7. Germline CDR1 and CDR2: KGHSH and LQKENI. The DNA for the CDR3 is TGTGCCAGCTCACCTAATAGCGGGACGTACACAGATACGCAGTATTTT. Residues: CASSPNSGTYTDTQYF.

This chain uses TRBV21-1 with TRBJ1-2. TRBV21-1 corresponds to a pseudogene. This CDR3 has 15 amino acids. CDR3 in amino acids: CARGRANISNYGYTF. CDR3 DNA sequence: TGTGCCAGAGGGAGGGCCAATATCTCTAACTATGGCTACACCTTC.

The chain joins TRBV10-1 to TRBJ2-1; D might be TRBD2 (7 bases). Deletions cut 5 bases from V and 4 bases from J, with 15 bases between. Germline CDR1 and CDR2: WNHNN and SYGVQD (reference sequence). This CDR3 is 15 amino acids long. CDR3 amino acids: CASSPEGGPYNEQFF. The CDR3, as DNA: TGCGCCAGCAGTCCCGAGGGGGGGCCTTACAATGAGCAGTTCTTC.

The J gene is TRBJ2-7, the V gene TRBV6-5; no clear D gene. Trimming pared 4 bases from V and 0 bases from J, leaving 13 bases between. CDR1 is MNHEY and CDR2 is SVGAGI in the germline V gene. CDR3 size: 15 residues. CDR3 loop: CASSFGPFLSYEQYF. CDR3 coding DNA: TGTGCCAGCAGTTTTGGGCCTTTCCTCTCCTACGAGCAGTACTTC.

CDR3: CASSQERGHNSPLHF. The CDR3 coding sequence is TGTGCCAGCTCTCAAGAGAGGGGGCATAATTCACCCCTCCACTTT. The V and J genes are TRBV18 and TRBJ1-6; 7 bases agree with TRBD1. Trimming at V came to 6 bases and at J to 5 bases, leaving 7 bases not matched to a gene. This CDR3 contains 15 residues. The germline V gene encodes CDR1 KGHSH and CDR2 LQKENI.

Turning to this clone: Other DNA sequences in the sample encode the same CDR3. The chain uses TRBV28 and TRBJ1-4; D possibly corresponds to TRBD1 (5 bases). The germline V and J ends were trimmed by 8 bases and 0 bases, with 7 bases remaining between them. Germline-derived CDR1 and CDR2 are MDHEN and SYDVKM. This CDR3 spans 13 amino acids. The DNA for the CDR3 is TGTGCCAGCCGGGACTCAACTAATGAAAAACTGTTTTTT. Protein sequence: CASRDSTNEKLFF.

This clone was found once. The V call is TRBV30, the J call TRBJ2-7, with TRBD2 matching over 11 bases. V lost 0 bases and J lost 6; bases outside the gene matches: 7. Per the germline V gene, CDR1 is GTSNPN and CDR2 is SVGIG (reference sequence). The CDR3 covers 15 residues. The CDR3, as DNA: TGTGCCTGGAGTGTTGGTCTAGCGGGGGGTACCGAGCAGTACTTC. This encodes CAWSVGLAGGTEQYF.

This sequence joins TRBV5-6 and TRBJ1-1, with D unresolved. The germline V gene has CDR1 SGHDT and CDR2 YYEEEE. This CDR3 is built from 14 residues. V was clipped by 1 base and J by 6 bases, with 13 bases between them. This chain's CDR3 is CASSLSGILPEAFF. The CDR3 DNA reads TGTGCCAGCAGCTTGTCGGGGATTCTCCCTGAAGCTTTCTTT.

This chain connects TRBV7-2 to TRBJ1-4, with 10 bases aligning to TRBD1. The CDR3 runs to 15 residues. The J segment lost 8 bases and the V segment lost 5 bases, leaving 8 bases of the junction unmatched. Germline values: CDR1 SGHTA, CDR2 FQGNSA. Written as DNA, the CDR3 is TGTGCCAGCAGCCGACAGGGGGCTGGCAACGAAAAACTGTTTTTT. It is translated as CASSRQGAGNEKLFF.

The J gene is TRBJ1-1, the V gene TRBV4-3; D gene unclear. Germline V gene data show CDR1 as LGHNA and CDR2 as YSLEER. V was pared by 0 bases and J by 0 bases, with 17 bases between. This CDR3 is built from 18 residues. CDR3 coding DNA: TGCGCCAGCAGCCAAGACATAAGGGCCCTGCTTATGAACACTGAAGCTTTCTTT. Translating gives CASSQDIRALLMNTEAFF.

The V and J genes are TRBV5-4 and TRBJ1-1; unclear D gene. Germline V gene data show CDR1 as SGHNT and CDR2 as YYREEE (reference sequence). This CDR3 is built from 18 residues. V was cut by 0 bases and J by 0 bases, with 18 bases left in between. The CDR3 sequence: CASSLAIAGSPMNTEAFF. For the CDR3, the DNA is TGTGCCAGCAGCTTGGCCATCGCAGGTTCCCCTATGAACACTGAAGCTTTCTTT.

The chain joins TRBV11-2 to TRBJ2-7; tentatively, D is TRBD1 (5 bases). This CDR3 is built from 12 residues. Deletions cut 4 bases from V and 6 bases from J, with 10 bases between. Germline V gene sequence: CDR1 SGHAT, CDR2 FQNNGV. CDR3 region: CASSSRVGEQYF. The CDR3 DNA follows: TGTGCCAGCAGCTCCAGGGTCGGCGAGCAGTACTTC.

About this clone itself: Other nucleotide sequences in the sample specify the same CDR3. CDR3 region: CASSLGLAGTGELFF. As DNA, the CDR3 is TGTGCCAGCAGCTTAGGACTAGCGGGCACCGGGGAGCTGTTTTTT. The gene calls are TRBV11-2 and TRBJ2-2; TRBD2 agrees at 10 bases. The germline V gene encodes CDR1 SGHAT and CDR2 FQNNGV. This CDR3 spans 15 amino acids. V lost 1 base to trimming and J lost 4 bases; unmatched junction nucleotides: 0.

The chain couples TRBV7-2 to TRBJ1-6; 7 bases map to TRBD1. With 5 bases clipped from V and 5 bases from J, the junction kept 3 bases outside the gene matches. The V gene's germline CDR1 is SGHTA and CDR2 FQGNSA. The CDR3 is 14 amino acids. The CDR3 loop reads CASSLDRNNSPLHF. The CDR3 region has the DNA TGTGCCAGCAGCCTGGACAGGAATAATTCACCCCTCCACTTT.